Each of the 12 T cell receptor beta chains below was sequenced from the same sample in a study of Graves' ophthalmopathy and Graves' hyperthyroidism. Beta-chain TCR CDR3 regions were amplified from RNA transcripts. The first-round RT-PCR employed HTBI primers together with the Qiagen OneStep RT-PCR kit. A multiplex PCR was then performed as the second round. TCRdb passed the multiplex PCR reads through MiXCR, listing each CDR3 protein once. The table records 500,000 to 700,000 distinct CDR3 sequences, about 24% of them present only once. The sample was peripheral blood. The receptors were gathered from a woman younger than 30 with stable Graves' hyperthyroidism. Some clones in this sample may be carry-over from other donors' samples.

In its sample, this clonotype was seen many times. The rearrangement links TRBV11-2 to TRBJ2-2, with D hard to call. Between the trimmed V and J ends, which lost 5 bases and 4 bases, there was a span of 5 bases. There are 12 residues in the CDR3. Germline V lookup: CDR1 SGHAT, CDR2 FQNNGV. CDR3 nucleotides: TGTGCCAGCAGCCGGATCACCGGGGAGCTGTTTTTT. This codes for CASSRITGELFF. The variable domain in full, with the rest retrieved from reference TRBV11-2 and TRBJ2-2, is EAGVAQSPRYKIIEKRQSVAFWCNPISGHATLYWYQQILGQGPKLLIQFQNNGVVDDSQLPKDRFSAERLKGVDSTLKIQPAKLEDSAVYLCASSRITGELFFGEGSRLTVL.

The chain couples TRBV20-1 to TRBJ1-5; 7 bases are shared with TRBD1. Losses at the gene ends were 4 bases for V and 3 bases for J; bases not matched to a gene: 6. Germline CDR1 reads DFQATT; CDR2 reads SNEGSKA (reference sequence). This CDR3 has 14 amino acids. In DNA, the CDR3 is TGCAGTGCTAACCAGGGACAGCCCAATCAGCCCCAGCATTTT. It is translated as CSANQGQPNQPQHF.

This clonotype came up many times. This chain uses TRBV7-2 with TRBJ1-1; 9 bases match TRBD1. The CDR3 runs 12 residues. From germline, CDR1 is SGHTA and CDR2 FQGNSA. V gave up 5 bases and J gave up 11 bases; unmatched junction bases: 6. CDR3 coding DNA: TGTGCCAGCAGCCTAAGGACAGGGGTCGCTTTCTTT. Amino acid sequence: CASSLRTGVAFF. Looking up the rest from reference TRBV7-2 and TRBJ1-1 gives the full variable domain: GAGVSQSPSNKVTEKGKDVELRCDPISGHTALYWYRQSLGQGLEFLIYFQGNSAPDKSGLPSDRFSAERTGGSVSTLTIQRTQQEDSAVYLCASSLRTGVAFFGQGTRLTVV.

This clonotype came up a few times. The V call is TRBV5-1, the J call TRBJ1-2; a weak D match, TRBD1 (5 bases). Trimming shortened V by 1 base and J by 8 bases, and 9 bases separated the two germline ends. The germline V gene encodes CDR1 SGHRS and CDR2 YFSETQ. The CDR3 has 12 amino acids. The CDR3 loop is CASSLKGEGYTF. The CDR3 DNA sequence: TGCGCCAGCAGCTTGAAAGGGGAAGGCTACACCTTC.

This clonotype was recorded at least ten times. One end of the junction varies from germline; a read error may be responsible. The gene calls are TRBV6-1 and TRBJ2-7; perhaps TRBD1 as D (6 bases). There are 13 residues in the CDR3. CDR1 and CDR2 from the germline V gene are MNHNS and SASEGT. The CDR3, as DNA: TGCGCCAGCAGCCGGACAGTCTCCTACGAGCAGTACTTC. Translating gives CASSRTVSYEQYF.

V and J are TRBV27 and TRBJ1-1; TRBD1 matches at 9 bases. Germline V lookup: CDR1 MNHEY, CDR2 SMNVEV (reference sequence). V trimming: 3 bases; J trimming: 6 bases; junction bases outside the gene matches: 5. The CDR3 spans 14 residues. The chain's CDR3 is CASSFLGQGSEAFF. The CDR3, as DNA: TGTGCCAGCAGTTTCCTTGGACAGGGGTCTGAAGCTTTCTTT.

This clonotype was recorded many times. The chain carries TRBV12-3 or TRBV12-4 and TRBJ1-5, with a tentative D call TRBD1 (6 bases). Between the trimmed V and J ends, which lost 6 bases and 1 base, there was a span of 16 bases. The CDR3 has 16 residues. CDR3 amino acids: CASSNGTLGSNQPQHF. The DNA of the CDR3 is TGTGCCAGCAGCAATGGGACACTTGGGAGCAATCAGCCCCAGCATTTT.

This clonotype was seen more than once but under ten times. This rearrangement joins TRBV11-2 to TRBJ1-3; unclear D gene. The germline V gene has CDR1 SGHAT and CDR2 FQNNGV. CDR3 length equals 15 residues. Trimming left V 5 bases short and J 2 bases short, with 13 bases between. CDR3 region: CASSPGVGPGNTIYF. Written as DNA, the CDR3 is TGTGCCAGCAGCCCCGGGGTAGGGCCTGGAAACACCATATATTTT. Looking up the rest from reference TRBV11-2 and TRBJ1-3 gives the full variable domain: EAGVAQSPRYKIIEKRQSVAFWCNPISGHATLYWYQQILGQGPKLLIQFQNNGVVDDSQLPKDRFSAERLKGVDSTLKIQPAKLEDSAVYLCASSPGVGPGNTIYFGEGSWLTVV.

This clonotype was counted ten times or more. The chain has TRBV30 and TRBJ2-2; a weak D match, TRBD1 (5 bases). Deletions cut 5 bases from V and 4 bases from J, with 17 bases between. Germline values: CDR1 GTSNPN, CDR2 SVGIG (reference sequence). CDR3 length equals 15 residues. CDR3 loop: CAWVKWGSPTGELFF. The CDR3 DNA reads TGTGCCTGGGTAAAGTGGGGCAGCCCCACCGGGGAGCTGTTTTTT.

This clonotype was observed at least ten times. The chain carries TRBV29-1 and TRBJ1-1; TRBD1 is a possible D gene (6 bases). The CDR3 contains 12 residues. CDR1 is SQVTM, CDR2 ANQGSEA, per germline. The V end lost 5 bases, the J end lost 1 base, and 8 bases lay between the germline ends. CDR3 amino acids: CSVLGGNTEAFF. The CDR3 coding sequence is TGCAGCGTTTTAGGGGGGAACACTGAAGCTTTCTTT.

On this clonotype itself: An end of the junction differs from the germline gene, which may be a read error. This sequence joins TRBV12-3 or TRBV12-4 and TRBJ2-7, with D unclear. The CDR3 covers 12 residues. CDR3 amino acids: CASSLVLSEQYF. As DNA, the CDR3 is TGTGCCAGCAGCTTAGTCCTCAGCGAGCAGTACTTC.

This clonotype has ten or more counts. The J gene is TRBJ2-3, the V gene TRBV10-3; D is unresolved. The length of the CDR3 is 11 residues. Looked up from germline, CDR1 is ENHRY and CDR2 is SYGVKD. Trimming removed 6 bases at V and 6 bases at J, with 7 bases between. The CDR3 DNA follows: TGTGCCATCAGCAACGGGGATACGCAGTATTTT. Translating it yields CAISNGDTQYF.